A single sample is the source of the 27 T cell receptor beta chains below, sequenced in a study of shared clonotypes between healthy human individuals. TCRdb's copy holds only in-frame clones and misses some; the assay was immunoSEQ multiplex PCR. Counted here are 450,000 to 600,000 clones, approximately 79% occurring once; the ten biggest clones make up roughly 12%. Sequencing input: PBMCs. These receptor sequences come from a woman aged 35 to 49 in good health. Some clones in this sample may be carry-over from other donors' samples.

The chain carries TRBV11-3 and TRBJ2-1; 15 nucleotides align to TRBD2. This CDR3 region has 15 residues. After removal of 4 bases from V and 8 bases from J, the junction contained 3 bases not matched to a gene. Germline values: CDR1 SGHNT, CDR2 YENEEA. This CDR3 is CASSSGLAGGDEQFF. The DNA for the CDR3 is TGTGCCAGCAGCTCTGGACTAGCGGGAGGGGATGAGCAGTTCTTC. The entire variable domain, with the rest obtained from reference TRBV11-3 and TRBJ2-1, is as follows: EAGVVQSPRYKIIEKKQPVAFWCNPISGHNTLYWYLQNLGQGPELLIRYENEEAVDDSQLPKDRFSAERLKGVDSTLKIQPAELGDSAVYLCASSSGLAGGDEQFFGPGTRLTVL.

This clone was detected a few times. The CDR3: CASSAATSGKETQYF. The CDR3 DNA reads TGTGCCAGCAGCGCCGCGACTAGCGGGAAAGAGACCCAGTACTTC. This chain connects TRBV7-8 to TRBJ2-5, with 11 positions matching TRBD2. The CDR3 has 15 amino acids. Germline-derived CDR1 and CDR2 are SGHVS and FQNEAQ. V gave up 5 bases and J gave up 3 bases; unmatched junction bases: 5.

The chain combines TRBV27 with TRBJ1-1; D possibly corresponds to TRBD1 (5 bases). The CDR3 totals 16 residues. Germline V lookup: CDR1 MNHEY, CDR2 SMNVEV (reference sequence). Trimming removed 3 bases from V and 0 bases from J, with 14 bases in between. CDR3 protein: CASSLGGIEMNTEAFF. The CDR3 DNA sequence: TGTGCCAGCAGTTTGGGGGGGATCGAGATGAACACTGAAGCTTTCTTT.

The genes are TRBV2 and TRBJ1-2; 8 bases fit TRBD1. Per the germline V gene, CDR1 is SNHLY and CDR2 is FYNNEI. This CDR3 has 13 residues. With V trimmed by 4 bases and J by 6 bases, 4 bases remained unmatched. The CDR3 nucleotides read TGTGCCAGCAGTGGGACAGGGCGGAATGGCTACACCTTC. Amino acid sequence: CASSGTGRNGYTF.

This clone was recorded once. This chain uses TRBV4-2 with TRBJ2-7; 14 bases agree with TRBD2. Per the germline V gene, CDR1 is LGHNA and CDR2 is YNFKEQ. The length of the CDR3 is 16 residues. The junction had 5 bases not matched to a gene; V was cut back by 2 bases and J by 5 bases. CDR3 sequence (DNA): TGTGCCAGCAGCCAAACGGGGACTAGCGGGAGAGACGAGCAGTACTTC. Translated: CASSQTGTSGRDEQYF.

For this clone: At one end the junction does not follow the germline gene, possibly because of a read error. The CDR3 sequence is CASSQAGTAYNERFF. The CDR3 nucleotides are TGTGCCAGCAGCCAAGCCGGGACAGCGTACAATGAGCGGTTCTTC. The gene calls are TRBV13 and TRBJ2-1, with 7 bases lining up with TRBD1. There are 15 residues in the CDR3. Germline V gene lookup returns CDR1 PRHDT and CDR2 FYEKMQ (reference sequence).

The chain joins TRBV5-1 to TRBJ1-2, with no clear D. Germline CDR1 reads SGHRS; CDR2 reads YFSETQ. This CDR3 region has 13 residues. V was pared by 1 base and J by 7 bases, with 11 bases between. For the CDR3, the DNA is TGCGCCAGCAGCTTGTGGGGAGAGGGTGGCTACACCTTC. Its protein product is CASSLWGEGGYTF.

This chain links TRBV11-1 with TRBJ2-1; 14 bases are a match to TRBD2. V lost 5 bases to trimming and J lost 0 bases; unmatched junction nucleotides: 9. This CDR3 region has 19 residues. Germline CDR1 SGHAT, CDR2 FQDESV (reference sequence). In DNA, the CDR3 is TGTGCCAGCAGCGACCCGGGACTAGCGGGAGCCATCTCCTACAATGAGCAGTTCTTC. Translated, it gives CASSDPGLAGAISYNEQFF.

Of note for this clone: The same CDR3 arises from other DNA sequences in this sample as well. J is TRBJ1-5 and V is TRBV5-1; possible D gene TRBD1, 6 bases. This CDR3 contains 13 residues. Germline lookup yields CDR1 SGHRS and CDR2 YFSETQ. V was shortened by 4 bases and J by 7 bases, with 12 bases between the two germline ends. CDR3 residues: CASSLQGGQPQHF. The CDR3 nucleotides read TGCGCCAGCAGCCTACAGGGCGGACAGCCCCAGCATTTT.

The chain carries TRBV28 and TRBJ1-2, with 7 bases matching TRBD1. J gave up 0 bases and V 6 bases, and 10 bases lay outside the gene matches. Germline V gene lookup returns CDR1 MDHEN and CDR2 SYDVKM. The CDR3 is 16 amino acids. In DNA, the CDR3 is TGTGCCAGCAGACCCACAGGGGAAGCGACTAACTATGGCTACACCTTC. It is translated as CASRPTGEATNYGYTF.

As DNA, the CDR3 is TGTGCCTGGAGTGTACTAACAGGGGGGAGAGCTTTCTTT. Amino acids: CAWSVLTGGRAFF. J is TRBJ1-1 and V is TRBV30; 8 nucleotides agree with TRBD1. Germline loops: CDR1 GTSNPN, CDR2 SVGIG (reference sequence). The CDR3 is 13 amino acids. V lost 0 bases, J lost 10 bases, and 7 bases stayed unmatched.

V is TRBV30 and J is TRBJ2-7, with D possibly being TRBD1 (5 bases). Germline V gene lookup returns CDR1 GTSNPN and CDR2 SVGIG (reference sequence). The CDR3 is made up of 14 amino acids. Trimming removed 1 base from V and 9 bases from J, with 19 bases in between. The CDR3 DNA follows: TGTGCCTGGAGTGAGGGGTCCAGGCCGCCGGGGCAGTACTTC. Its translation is CAWSEGSRPPGQYF.

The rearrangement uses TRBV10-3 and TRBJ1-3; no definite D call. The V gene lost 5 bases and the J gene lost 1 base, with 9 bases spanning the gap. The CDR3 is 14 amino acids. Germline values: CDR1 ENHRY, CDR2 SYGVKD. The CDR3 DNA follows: TGTGCCATCAGTCGAGCCGAATCTGGAAACACCATATATTTT. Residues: CAISRAESGNTIYF.

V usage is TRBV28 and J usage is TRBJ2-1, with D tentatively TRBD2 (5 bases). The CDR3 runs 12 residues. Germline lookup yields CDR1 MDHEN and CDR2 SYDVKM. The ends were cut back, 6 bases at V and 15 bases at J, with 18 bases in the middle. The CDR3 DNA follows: TGTGCCAGCAGCTCCCAACGGGGTAATGGGTTCTTC. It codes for CASSSQRGNGFF.

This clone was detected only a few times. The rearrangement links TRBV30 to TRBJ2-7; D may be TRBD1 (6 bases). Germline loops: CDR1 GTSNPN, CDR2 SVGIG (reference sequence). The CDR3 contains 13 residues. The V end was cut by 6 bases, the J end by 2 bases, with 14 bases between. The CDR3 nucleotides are TGTGCCTGTGCTCCGGGACAAGCCTACGAGCAGTACTTC. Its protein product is CACAPGQAYEQYF.

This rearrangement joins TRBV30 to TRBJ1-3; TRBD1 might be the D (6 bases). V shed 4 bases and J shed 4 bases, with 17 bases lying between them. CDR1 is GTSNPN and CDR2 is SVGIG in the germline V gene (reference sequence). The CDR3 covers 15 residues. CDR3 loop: CAWNRGGLSGNTIYF. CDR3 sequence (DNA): TGTGCCTGGAATAGGGGGGGGTTATCAGGAAACACCATATATTTT.

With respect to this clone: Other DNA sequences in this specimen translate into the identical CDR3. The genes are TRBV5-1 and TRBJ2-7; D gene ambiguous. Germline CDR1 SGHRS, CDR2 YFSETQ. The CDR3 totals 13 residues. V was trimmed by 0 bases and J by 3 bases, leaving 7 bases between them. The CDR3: CASSLERGYEQYF. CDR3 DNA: TGCGCCAGCAGCTTGGAGAGAGGCTACGAGCAGTACTTC.

CDR3 sequence reads: CASSAQSDRDRQETQYF. The CDR3 bases are TGTGCCAGTAGTGCCCAGTCGGATCGGGACAGACAAGAGACCCAGTACTTC. J is TRBJ2-5 and V is TRBV19, with 7 bases that match TRBD1. This CDR3 has 17 residues. The trim removed 5 bases at V and 2 bases at J, leaving 14 bases unmatched. Germline V gene lookup returns CDR1 LNHDA and CDR2 SQIVND (reference sequence).

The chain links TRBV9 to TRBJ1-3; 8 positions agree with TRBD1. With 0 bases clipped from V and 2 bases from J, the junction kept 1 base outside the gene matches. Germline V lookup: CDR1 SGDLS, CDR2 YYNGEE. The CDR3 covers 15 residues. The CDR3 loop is CASSVGQGTGNTIYF. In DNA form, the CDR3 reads TGTGCCAGCAGCGTAGGACAGGGGACTGGAAACACCATATATTTT.

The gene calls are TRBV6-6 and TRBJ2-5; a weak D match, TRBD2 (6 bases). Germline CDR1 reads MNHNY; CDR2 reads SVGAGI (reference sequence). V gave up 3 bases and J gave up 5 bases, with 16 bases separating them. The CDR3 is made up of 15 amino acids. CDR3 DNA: TGTGCCAGCAGTTATCGTAAAGGCCGGGAGGAGACCCAGTACTTC. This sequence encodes CASSYRKGREETQYF.

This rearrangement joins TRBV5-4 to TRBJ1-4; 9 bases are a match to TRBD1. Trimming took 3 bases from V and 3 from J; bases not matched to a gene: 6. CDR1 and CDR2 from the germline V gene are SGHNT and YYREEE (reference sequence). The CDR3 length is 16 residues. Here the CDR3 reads CASSSRQGGSNEKLFF. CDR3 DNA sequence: TGTGCCAGCAGCTCCCGACAGGGGGGGTCTAATGAAAAACTGTTTTTT.

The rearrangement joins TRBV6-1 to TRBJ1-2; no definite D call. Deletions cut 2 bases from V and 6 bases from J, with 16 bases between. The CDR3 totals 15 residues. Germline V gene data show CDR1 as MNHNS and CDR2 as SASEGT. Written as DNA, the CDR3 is TGTGCCAGCAGTGAAAGTGGAGGGAGGGTCGATGGCTACACCTTC. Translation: CASSESGGRVDGYTF.

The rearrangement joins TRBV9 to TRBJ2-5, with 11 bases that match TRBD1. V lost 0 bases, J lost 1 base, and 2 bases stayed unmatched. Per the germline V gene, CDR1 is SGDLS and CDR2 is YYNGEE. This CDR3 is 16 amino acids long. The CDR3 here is CASSVGTGGPQETQYF. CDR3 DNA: TGTGCCAGCAGCGTAGGGACAGGGGGCCCCCAAGAGACCCAGTACTTC.

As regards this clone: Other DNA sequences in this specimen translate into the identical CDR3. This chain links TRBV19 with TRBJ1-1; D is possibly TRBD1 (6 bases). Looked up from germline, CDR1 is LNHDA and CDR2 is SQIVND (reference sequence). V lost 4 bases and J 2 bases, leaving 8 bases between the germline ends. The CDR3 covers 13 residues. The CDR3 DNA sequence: TGTGCCAGTAGTAGGACAGCTAACACTGAAGCTTTCTTT. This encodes CASSRTANTEAFF.

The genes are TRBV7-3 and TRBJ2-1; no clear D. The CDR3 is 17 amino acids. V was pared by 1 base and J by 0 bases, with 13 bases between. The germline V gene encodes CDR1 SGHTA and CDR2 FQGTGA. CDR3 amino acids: CASSLNPSRSSYNEQFF. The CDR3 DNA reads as TGTGCCAGCAGCTTAAATCCCAGTAGGAGCTCCTACAATGAGCAGTTCTTC.

The CDR3 DNA reads as TGTGCCAGCAGTCCAAGACCCCAGGGGGCTTACTATGGCTACACCTTC. Translation gives CASSPRPQGAYYGYTF. The genes are TRBV28 and TRBJ1-2, with 8 bases that match TRBD1. Germline V gene data show CDR1 as MDHEN and CDR2 as SYDVKM. The CDR3 is 16 amino acids. The J segment lost 3 bases and the V segment lost 5 bases, leaving 11 bases of the junction unmatched.

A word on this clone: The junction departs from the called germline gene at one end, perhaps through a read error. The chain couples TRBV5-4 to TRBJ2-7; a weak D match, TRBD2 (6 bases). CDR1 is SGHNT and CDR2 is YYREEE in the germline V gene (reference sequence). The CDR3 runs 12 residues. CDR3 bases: TGTGTCAGCGGCTTGGGGAGGAACGAGCAGTACTTC. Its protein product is CVSGLGRNEQYF.